What follows are 19 T cell receptor beta chains derived from one specimen sequenced in a study of blood T cell repertoires in COVID-19. Method: immunoSEQ multiplex PCR; TCRdb's copy keeps in-frame clones and lacks some. This table holds about 230,000 clones, about 79% found once. Sequences were obtained from peripheral blood. The receptors were gathered from a man aged 40-55 years who had recovered from COVID-19.

The chain links TRBV2 to TRBJ2-7, with a weak D call TRBD2 (5 bases). V was shortened by 1 base and J by 6 bases, with 16 bases between the two germline ends. Germline values: CDR1 SNHLY, CDR2 FYNNEI. This CDR3 contains 15 residues. As DNA, the CDR3 is TGTGCCAGCAGTGAAGACGGCGGGCTCTCCGGCGAGCAGTACTTC. This gives the protein CASSEDGGLSGEQYF.

J is TRBJ2-3 and V is TRBV7-2, with D hard to call. The CDR3 is made up of 11 amino acids. V lost 3 bases and J lost 6, with 4 bases in between. CDR1 SGHTA and CDR2 FQGNSA come from the germline V gene. This CDR3 reads CASSLSDTQYF. Here the CDR3 DNA reads TGTGCCAGCAGCTTGAGTGATACGCAGTATTTT.

The genes are TRBV27 and TRBJ2-7; 8 bases align to TRBD2. The J segment lost 3 bases and the V segment lost 0 bases, leaving 7 bases of the junction unmatched. CDR1 and CDR2 (germline): MNHEY, SMNVEV (reference sequence). The CDR3 is 16 residues long. The CDR3: CASSLSTLGGVYEQYF. The CDR3 coding sequence is TGTGCCAGCAGTTTATCCACCCTCGGGGGGGTCTACGAGCAGTACTTC.

V is TRBV10-3 and J is TRBJ2-1, with TRBD2 matching over 7 bases. The ends lost 8 bases at V and 10 bases at J; junction bases unmatched: 2. The CDR3 is made up of 10 amino acids. From germline, CDR1 is ENHRY and CDR2 SYGVKD. The CDR3 is CAIGGLEQFF. CDR3 coding DNA: TGTGCCATCGGGGGACTAGAGCAGTTCTTC.

The chain couples TRBV7-2 to TRBJ2-3; 11 bases are shared with TRBD1. CDR1 SGHTA and CDR2 FQGNSA come from the germline V gene. V trimming: 0 bases; J trimming: 5 bases; junction bases outside the gene matches: 1. The length of the CDR3 is 15 residues. CDR3 nucleotides: TGTGCCAGCAGCTTAGCAGGGACAGGGGGAGATACGCAGTATTTT. It codes for CASSLAGTGGDTQYF.

V gene TRBV6-5 combines with J gene TRBJ1-1; 7 bases are shared with TRBD1. Germline trimming cut 8 bases from V and 0 bases from J; bases unmatched to any gene: 6. This CDR3 comprises 14 residues. The germline CDR1 and CDR2 sequences are MNHEY and SVGAGI. The CDR3 DNA follows: TGTGCCAGCGGATTAGGACAGGTGAACACTGAAGCTTTCTTT. It yields the protein CASGLGQVNTEAFF.

The chain has TRBV6-2 or TRBV6-3 and TRBJ2-1; 12 bases align to TRBD2. The CDR3 runs to 16 residues. Germline loops: CDR1 MNHEY, CDR2 SVGEGT. V was clipped by 6 bases and J by 7 bases; unmatched bases: 10. Here the CDR3 DNA reads TGTGCCAGCAGCCCGCTAGCGGGAGGGACAGGGAATGAGCAGTTCTTC. Its protein is CASSPLAGGTGNEQFF.

The V and J genes are TRBV9 and TRBJ2-7; 10 nucleotides align to TRBD2. The CDR3 consists of 14 residues. Germline V lookup: CDR1 SGDLS, CDR2 YYNGEE. After removal of 3 bases from V and 6 bases from J, the junction contained 6 bases not matched to a gene. CDR3 residues: CASSALAGEGEQYF. The CDR3, as DNA: TGTGCCAGCAGCGCTCTAGCGGGAGAGGGCGAGCAGTACTTC.

The chain uses TRBV2 and TRBJ1-1; D is possibly TRBD1 (6 bases). Germline lookup yields CDR1 SNHLY and CDR2 FYNNEI. Trimming left V 5 bases short and J 5 bases short, with 15 bases between. CDR3 length: 14 residues. CDR3 residues: CASSPQGRGTEAFF. CDR3 DNA: TGTGCCAGCAGTCCACAGGGAAGAGGTACTGAAGCTTTCTTT. Based on the CDR3 plus reference TRBV2 and TRBJ1-1, the full variable domain is EPEVTQTPSHQVTQMGQEVILRCVPISNHLYFYWYRQILGQKVEFLVSFYNNEISEKSEIFDDQFSVERPDGSNFTLKIRSTKLEDSAMYFCASSPQGRGTEAFFGQGTRLTVV.

The table lists this clone with a few counts. The chain joins TRBV9 to TRBJ2-2; possible D gene TRBD1, 5 bases. The CDR3 is 16 residues long. Between the trimmed V and J ends, which lost 4 bases and 0 bases, there was a span of 13 bases. Germline CDR1 SGDLS, CDR2 YYNGEE. The CDR3 DNA reads as TGTGCCAGCAGCTCCCCGGAACAGGCGAACACCGGGGAGCTGTTTTTT. Residues: CASSSPEQANTGELFF.

The chain employs TRBV7-8 and TRBJ1-5; D is possibly TRBD1 (5 bases). With 0 bases removed from V and 5 bases from J, the gap between germline ends came to 8 bases. From germline, CDR1 is SGHVS and CDR2 FQNEAQ. This CDR3 is built from 14 residues. The CDR3 protein is CASSLARVDQPQHF. CDR3 coding DNA: TGTGCCAGCAGCTTAGCCAGGGTCGATCAGCCCCAGCATTTT.

This clone was observed a single time. This rearrangement joins TRBV19 to TRBJ2-7; D unresolved. Per the germline V gene, CDR1 is LNHDA and CDR2 is SQIVND (reference sequence). CDR3 length: 12 amino acids. Trimming took 1 base from V and 6 from J, leaving 7 bases between them. CDR3 protein: CASSIATGEQYF. The CDR3 bases are TGTGCCAGTAGTATAGCCACGGGCGAGCAGTACTTC.

The gene calls are TRBV15 and TRBJ1-2; D not resolved. The V end lost 3 bases, the J end lost 4 bases, and 15 bases lay between the germline ends. The CDR3 spans 15 residues. Germline values: CDR1 LNHNV, CDR2 YYDKDF (reference sequence). CDR3 amino acids: CATSRPLEGSYGYTF. In DNA form, the CDR3 reads TGTGCCACCAGCAGGCCCCTAGAGGGTTCCTATGGCTACACCTTC.

The chain combines TRBV4-3 with TRBJ2-1; TRBD2 agrees at 7 bases. The CDR3 totals 16 residues. The ends lost 4 bases at V and 4 bases at J; junction bases unmatched: 10. CDR1 is LGHNA, CDR2 YSLEER, per germline. CDR3 sequence reads: CASSLRGAGVYNEQFF. In DNA form, the CDR3 reads TGCGCCAGCAGCCTCCGAGGGGCGGGGGTTTACAATGAGCAGTTCTTC.

This chain uses TRBV14 with TRBJ2-2; 11 bases line up with TRBD2. Germline trimming cut 6 bases from V and 1 base from J; bases unmatched to any gene: 1. CDR3 length: 15 residues. Germline V gene sequence: CDR1 SGHDN, CDR2 FVKESK. CDR3: CASRLAGVNTGELFF. The CDR3 DNA sequence: TGTGCCAGCAGACTAGCGGGGGTGAACACCGGGGAGCTGTTTTTT.

The chain has TRBV5-1 and TRBJ2-1; 14 bases are a match to TRBD2. Germline loops: CDR1 SGHRS, CDR2 YFSETQ. V gave up 4 bases and J gave up 2 bases; unmatched junction bases: 8. The CDR3 totals 18 residues. CDR3 in DNA: TGCGCCAGCAGCGGGCGGGGACTAGCGGGAGTGACCTACAATGAGCAGTTCTTC. It yields the protein CASSGRGLAGVTYNEQFF. Combining the CDR3 with reference TRBV5-1 and TRBJ2-1 gives the whole variable domain KAGVTQTPRYLIKTRGQQVTLSCSPISGHRSVSWYQQTPGQGLQFLFEYFSETQRNKGNFPGRFSGRQFSNSRSEMNVSTLELGDSALYLCASSGRGLAGVTYNEQFFGPGTRLTVL.

This chain connects TRBV4-3 to TRBJ2-3; the match to TRBD2 covers 16 bases. V gave up 2 bases and J gave up 0 bases; unmatched junction bases: 5. CDR1 and CDR2 (germline): LGHNA, YSLEER. The CDR3 length is 19 residues. CDR3 amino acids: CASSQNPGLAGGSTDTQYF. In DNA, the CDR3 is TGCGCCAGCAGCCAAAACCCGGGACTAGCGGGGGGGAGCACAGATACGCAGTATTTT.

The rearrangement joins TRBV5-4 to TRBJ2-5, with a possible D match to TRBD1 (6 bases). There are 14 residues in the CDR3. Per germline, CDR1 SGHNT and CDR2 YYREEE (reference sequence). Trimming removed 4 bases from V and 1 base from J, with 11 bases in between. The CDR3 DNA reads TGTGCCAGCAGCCCCCCAGGGGTCCAAGAGACCCAGTACTTC. Its protein product is CASSPPGVQETQYF.

This rearrangement joins TRBV10-3 to TRBJ1-2, with D possibly being TRBD1 (6 bases). The CDR3 is 13 residues long. Trimming stripped 0 bases from V and 5 bases from J, with 7 bases between. Germline CDR1 is ENHRY and CDR2 is SYGVKD. In nucleotides, the CDR3 is TGTGCCATCAGTGAGTCTGGGACATATGGCTACACCTTC. It encodes CAISESGTYGYTF.